The next 9 T cell receptor beta chains were all read from a single sample in a study of blood T cell repertoires in COVID-19. Data came from immunoSEQ multiplex PCR; TCRdb stores just in-frame clones and leaves some out. In the table there are roughly 290,000 clones, about nine tenths of which are singletons. The specimen was PBMCs or T cells enriched from blood (not recorded which). These receptors originate from a middle-aged woman who had recovered from COVID-19.

The chain is built from TRBV5-1 and TRBJ2-1; 9 bases fit TRBD2. With 3 bases clipped from V and 6 bases from J, the junction kept 10 bases outside the gene matches. The CDR3 extends over 16 amino acids. Looked up from germline, CDR1 is SGHRS and CDR2 is YFSETQ. The CDR3 sequence: CASSYDLAGGPNEQFF. In DNA, the CDR3 is TGCGCCAGCAGCTATGATCTGGCGGGAGGGCCCAATGAGCAGTTCTTC.

The chain uses TRBV5-1 and TRBJ2-5; possibly TRBD2 for D (6 bases). The germline V gene has CDR1 SGHRS and CDR2 YFSETQ. The CDR3 spans 14 residues. Trimming stripped 1 base from V and 7 bases from J, with 14 bases between. Written as DNA, the CDR3 is TGCGCCAGCAGCTTGTCAGTAGCGGACGGGACCCAGTACTTC. It is translated as CASSLSVADGTQYF.

This chain connects TRBV7-9 to TRBJ1-1; D is ambiguous. With 5 bases removed from V and 6 bases from J, the gap between germline ends came to 10 bases. This CDR3 is 12 amino acids long. The germline gives CDR1 SEHNR, CDR2 FQNEAQ (reference sequence). In DNA form, the CDR3 reads TGTGCCAGCAGCAGAGTATTTGCTGAAGCTTTCTTT. Its protein is CASSRVFAEAFF.

The chain uses TRBV29-1 and TRBJ1-4; unclear D gene. CDR1 is SQVTM and CDR2 is ANQGSEA in the germline V gene. Trimming removed 4 bases at V and 7 bases at J, with 13 bases between. There are 13 residues in the CDR3. DNA of the CDR3: TGCAGCGTTGGTCGCAGGTTGGGTGAAAAACTGTTTTTT. It encodes CSVGRRLGEKLFF.

This chain connects TRBV19 to TRBJ1-3; tentatively, D is TRBD1 (5 bases). Germline loops: CDR1 LNHDA, CDR2 SQIVND (reference sequence). V was shortened by 6 bases and J by 9 bases, with 15 bases between the two germline ends. This CDR3 spans 13 amino acids. CDR3 nucleotide sequence: TGTGCCAGTAGCACCCCAGGGTACGGCACCATATATTTT. Amino acid sequence: CASSTPGYGTIYF. Full variable domain (remainder filled in from reference TRBV19 and TRBJ1-3): DGGITQSPKYLFRKEGQNVTLSCEQNLNHDAMYWYRQDPGQGLRLIYYSQIVNDFQKGDIAEGYSVSREKKESFPLTVTSAQKNPTAFYLCASSTPGYGTIYFGEGSWLTVV.

The J gene is TRBJ1-1, the V gene TRBV2; a weak D match, TRBD1 (5 bases). The CDR3 runs to 14 residues. V lost 10 bases to trimming and J lost 5 bases, with 20 bases between them. Germline V CDR1 and CDR2: SNHLY, FYNNEI. CDR3 in DNA: TGTGCCACCAACCAGGGATCAGGGTCGACTGAAGCTTTCTTT. The encoded protein is CATNQGSGSTEAFF.

For the CDR3, the DNA is TGTGCCTGGAAATTTTTAGCGGGAGGCCCAAACTCCTACGAGCAGTACTTC. Amino acid sequence: CAWKFLAGGPNSYEQYF. V and J are TRBV30 and TRBJ2-7; TRBD2 aligns across 10 bases. The CDR3 contains 17 residues. The germline CDR1 and CDR2 sequences are GTSNPN and SVGIG (reference sequence). J gave up 0 bases and V 4 bases, and 12 bases lay outside the gene matches.

The rearrangement links TRBV7-3 to TRBJ1-3, with 7 bases lining up with TRBD1. Germline V gene lookup returns CDR1 SGHTA and CDR2 FQGTGA. There are 15 residues in the CDR3. V lost 5 bases, J lost 0 bases, and 4 bases stayed unmatched. DNA for the CDR3: TGTGCCAGCAGCCCTCAGGGGGGCTCTGGAAACACCATATATTTT. It codes for CASSPQGGSGNTIYF.

This chain connects TRBV19 to TRBJ1-1, with unresolved D. Germline V CDR1 and CDR2: LNHDA, SQIVND (reference sequence). The CDR3 runs to 15 residues. V dropped 5 bases and J dropped 1 base, with 14 bases sitting between them. The DNA of the CDR3 is TGTGCCAGTAGTTTCACCCGGGGAAAGAACACTGAAGCTTTCTTT. As protein: CASSFTRGKNTEAFF.